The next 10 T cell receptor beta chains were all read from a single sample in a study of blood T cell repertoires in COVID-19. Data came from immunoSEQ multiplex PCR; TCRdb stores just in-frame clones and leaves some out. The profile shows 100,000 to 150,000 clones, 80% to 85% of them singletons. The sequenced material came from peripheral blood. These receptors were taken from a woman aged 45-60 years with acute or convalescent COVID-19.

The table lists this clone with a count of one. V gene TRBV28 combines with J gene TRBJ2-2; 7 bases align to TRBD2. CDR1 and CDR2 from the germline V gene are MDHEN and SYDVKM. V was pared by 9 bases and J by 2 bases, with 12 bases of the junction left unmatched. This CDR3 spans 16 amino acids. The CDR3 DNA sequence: TGTGCCAGTCTTACTAGCGCAACCACAAACACCGGGGAGCTGTTTTTT. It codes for CASLTSATTNTGELFF.

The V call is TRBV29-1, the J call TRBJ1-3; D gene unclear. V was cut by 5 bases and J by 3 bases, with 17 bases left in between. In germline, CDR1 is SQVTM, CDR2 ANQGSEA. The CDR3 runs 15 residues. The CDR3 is CSVTTGVHLGNTIYF. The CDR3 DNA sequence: TGCAGCGTTACCACCGGGGTTCATCTTGGAAACACCATATATTTT.

The CDR3 DNA follows: TGTGCCAGCAGCTTAAGCAACTCCTACGAGCAGTACTTC. As protein: CASSLSNSYEQYF. J is TRBJ2-7 and V is TRBV7-8; D is unresolved. Trimming removed 2 bases from V and 0 bases from J, with 5 bases in between. Germline CDR1 and CDR2: SGHVS and FQNEAQ. The CDR3 runs 13 residues.

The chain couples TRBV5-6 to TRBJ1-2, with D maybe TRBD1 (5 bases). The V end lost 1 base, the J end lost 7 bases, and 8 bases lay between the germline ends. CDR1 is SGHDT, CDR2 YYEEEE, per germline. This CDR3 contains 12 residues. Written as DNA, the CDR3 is TGTGCCAGCAGCTTGCCGCAGGGTGGCTACACCTTC. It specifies CASSLPQGGYTF.

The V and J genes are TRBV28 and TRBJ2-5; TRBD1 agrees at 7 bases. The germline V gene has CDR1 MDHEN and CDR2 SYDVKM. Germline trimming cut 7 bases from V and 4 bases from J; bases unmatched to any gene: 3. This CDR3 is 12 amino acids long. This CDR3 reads CASTRTGETQYF. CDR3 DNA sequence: TGTGCCAGCACTCGGACAGGAGAGACCCAGTACTTC.

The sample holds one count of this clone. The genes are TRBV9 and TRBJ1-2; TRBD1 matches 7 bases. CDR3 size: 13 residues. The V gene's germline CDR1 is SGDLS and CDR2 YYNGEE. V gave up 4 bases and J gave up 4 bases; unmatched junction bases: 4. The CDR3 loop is CASSTRDSYGYTF. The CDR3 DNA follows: TGTGCCAGCAGCACAAGGGACAGCTATGGCTACACCTTC.

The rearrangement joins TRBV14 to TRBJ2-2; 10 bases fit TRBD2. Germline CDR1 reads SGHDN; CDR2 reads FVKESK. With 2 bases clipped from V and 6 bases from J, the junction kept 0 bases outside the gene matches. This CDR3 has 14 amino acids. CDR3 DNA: TGTGCCAGCAGCCAACTAGCGGGAGCCGGGGAGCTGTTTTTT. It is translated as CASSQLAGAGELFF.

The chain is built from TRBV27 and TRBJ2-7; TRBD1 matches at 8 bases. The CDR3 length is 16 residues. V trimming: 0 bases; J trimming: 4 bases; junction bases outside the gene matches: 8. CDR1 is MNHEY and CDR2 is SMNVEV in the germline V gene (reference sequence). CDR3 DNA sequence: TGTGCCAGCAGTTTATCGGCAGGGGGCGCCATGTACGAGCAGTACTTC. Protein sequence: CASSLSAGGAMYEQYF.

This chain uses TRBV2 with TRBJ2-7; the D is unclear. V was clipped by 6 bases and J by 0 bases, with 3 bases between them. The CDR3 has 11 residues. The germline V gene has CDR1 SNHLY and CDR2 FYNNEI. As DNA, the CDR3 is TGTGCCAGCAGATACTCCTACGAGCAGTACTTC. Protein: CASRYSYEQYF.

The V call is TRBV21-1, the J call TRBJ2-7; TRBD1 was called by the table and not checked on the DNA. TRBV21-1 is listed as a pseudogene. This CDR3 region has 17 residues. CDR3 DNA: TGTGCCAGCAGCAAAATGCCCCACGGACAGGGGGCAGGCGAGCAGTACTTC. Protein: CASSKMPHGQGAGEQYF.